This record looks at one T cell receptor beta chain sequence and its context. The antigen remains undetermined. The data derive from a study of T cell responses to AZD1222 COVID-19 vaccine. Study-wide results and limits: Seropositive status at baseline applied to only 5 or 6 AZD1222 recipients. Dominant CD4 TCR responses targeted spike regions 160-218 and 743-854.

Only in-frame clones appear in the TCRdb table, and some are missing; sequencing was by immunoSEQ multiplex PCR. The repertoire holds 120,000 or so clones, with approximately 90% as singletons. CDR3 size: 18 residues. Trimming cost V 0 bases and J 1 base, with 16 bases left between them. Germline loops: CDR1 SGHVS, CDR2 FQNEAQ. The source was peripheral blood, collected 28 days after the second AZD1222 dose. The source is an adult who received the AZD1222 COVID-19 vaccine. The chain has TRBV7-8 and TRBJ1-5; D is perhaps TRBD1 (5 bases). CDR3 region: CASSLAPGVERSNQPQHF. The CDR3 DNA sequence: TGTGCCAGCAGCTTAGCGCCGGGGGTAGAGAGGAGCAATCAGCCCCAGCATTTT.